A selection of T cell receptor beta chains follows, all from one sample in a study of T and B cells in COVID-19 patients. TCRdb ran MiXCR on the multiplex PCR reads and lists one entry per CDR3 protein. The table lists about 15,000 distinct CDR3 sequences, about 30% of them singletons, with roughly 1.2% in the top ten. The sequenced sample consisted of blood. These receptors were obtained from a human donor who had recovered from COVID-19. CDR3s include the opening cysteine and the closing phenylalanine or tryptophan. D genes are given only for firm matches. Where a row states a size, it is once, few, many or the class of an expanded clone; other rows omit it.

clone size: .; D gene: TRBD1; V gene: TRBV27; J gene: TRBJ2-7; CDR3 protein: CAISEDRGLTYEQYF; CDR3 DNA: TGTGCCATCAGTGAGGACAGGGGCCTCACCTACGAGCAGTACTTC
clone size: few; D gene: .; V gene: TRBV30; J gene: TRBJ1-5; CDR3 protein: CAWSGGIDQPQHF; CDR3 DNA: TGTGCCTGGAGCGGAGGGATCGATCAGCCCCAGCATTTT
clone size: medium-sized; D gene: .; V gene: TRBV29-1; J gene: TRBJ1-2; CDR3 protein: CSAPKDYGYTF; CDR3 DNA: TGCAGCGCCCCGAAAGACTATGGCTACACCTTC
clone size: medium-sized; D gene: .; V gene: TRBV5-4; J gene: TRBJ2-3; CDR3 protein: CASSLAQARTDTQYF; CDR3 DNA: TGTGCCAGCAGCTTGGCACAGGCGAGGACAGATACGCAGTATTTT
clone size: medium-sized; D gene: .; V gene: TRBV19; J gene: TRBJ2-7; CDR3 protein: CASSMRGFYEQYF; CDR3 DNA: TGTGCCAGTAGTATGAGGGGGTTCTACGAGCAGTACTTC
clone size: few; D gene: .; V gene: TRBV6-1; J gene: TRBJ1-6; CDR3 protein: CASSESATTYNSPLHF; CDR3 DNA: TGTGCCAGCAGTGAATCAGCTACTACCTATAATTCACCCCTCCACTTT
clone size: few; D gene: TRBD1; V gene: TRBV5-4; J gene: TRBJ2-7; CDR3 protein: CASRRPGQSYEQYF; CDR3 DNA: TGTGCCAGCAGACGACCGGGACAGTCCTACGAGCAGTACTTC
clone size: .; D gene: .; V gene: TRBV30; J gene: TRBJ1-4; CDR3 protein: CAWSVGGARANEKLFF; CDR3 DNA: TGTGCCTGGAGTGTTGGGGGGGCGCGGGCTAATGAAAAACTGTTTTTT
clone size: .; D gene: .; V gene: TRBV10-2; J gene: TRBJ1-1; CDR3 protein: CASTKGGYTEAFF; CDR3 DNA: TGCGCCAGCACGAAGGGGGGGTACACTGAAGCTTTCTTT
clone size: few; D gene: .; V gene: TRBV5-4; J gene: TRBJ1-2; CDR3 protein: CASSSSGLGYTF; CDR3 DNA: TGTGCCAGCAGCTCATCAGGGCTTGGCTACACCTTC
clone size: few; D gene: TRBD1; V gene: TRBV19; J gene: TRBJ1-1; CDR3 protein: CATNQGVGNTEAFF; CDR3 DNA: TGTGCCACGAACCAGGGGGTGGGGAACACTGAAGCTTTCTTT
clone size: .; D gene: .; V gene: TRBV5-4; J gene: TRBJ2-7; CDR3 protein: CASSPPDNNNEQYF; CDR3 DNA: TGTGCCAGCAGTCCCCCGGATAACAACAACGAGCAGTACTTC
clone size: .; D gene: .; V gene: TRBV10-3; J gene: TRBJ1-2; CDR3 protein: CATRLEVNYGYTF; CDR3 DNA: TGTGCCACCCGCTTAGAAGTCAACTATGGCTACACCTTC